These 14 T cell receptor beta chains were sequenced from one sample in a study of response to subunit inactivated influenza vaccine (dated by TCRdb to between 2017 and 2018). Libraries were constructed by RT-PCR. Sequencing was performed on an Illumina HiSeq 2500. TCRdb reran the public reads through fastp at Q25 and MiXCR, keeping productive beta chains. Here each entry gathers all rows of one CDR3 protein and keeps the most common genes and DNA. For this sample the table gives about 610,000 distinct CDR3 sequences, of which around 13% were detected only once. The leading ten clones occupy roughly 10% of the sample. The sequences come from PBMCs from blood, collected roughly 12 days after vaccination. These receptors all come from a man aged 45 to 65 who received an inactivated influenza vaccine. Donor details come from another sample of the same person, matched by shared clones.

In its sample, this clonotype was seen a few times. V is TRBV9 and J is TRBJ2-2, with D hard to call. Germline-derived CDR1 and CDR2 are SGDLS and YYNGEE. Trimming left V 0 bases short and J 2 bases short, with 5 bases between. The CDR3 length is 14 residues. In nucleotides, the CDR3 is TGTGCCAGCAGCGTAGGCCTTAACACCGGGGAGCTGTTTTTT. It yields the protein CASSVGLNTGELFF.

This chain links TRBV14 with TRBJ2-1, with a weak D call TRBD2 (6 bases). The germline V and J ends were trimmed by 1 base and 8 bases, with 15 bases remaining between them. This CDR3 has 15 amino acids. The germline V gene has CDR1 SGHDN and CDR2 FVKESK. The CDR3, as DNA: TGTGCCAGCAGCCAAGGAGTGGCGTCGGGGGATGAGCAGTTCTTC. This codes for CASSQGVASGDEQFF.

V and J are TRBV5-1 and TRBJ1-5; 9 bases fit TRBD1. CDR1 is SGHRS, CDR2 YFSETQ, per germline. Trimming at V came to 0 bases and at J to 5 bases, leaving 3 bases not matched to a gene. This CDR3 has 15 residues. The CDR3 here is CASSLGQGGDQPQHF. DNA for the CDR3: TGCGCCAGCAGCTTGGGACAGGGGGGAGATCAGCCCCAGCATTTT. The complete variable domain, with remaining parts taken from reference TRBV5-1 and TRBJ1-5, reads KAGVTQTPRYLIKTRGQQVTLSCSPISGHRSVSWYQQTPGQGLQFLFEYFSETQRNKGNFPGRFSGRQFSNSRSEMNVSTLELGDSALYLCASSLGQGGDQPQHFGDGTRLSIL.

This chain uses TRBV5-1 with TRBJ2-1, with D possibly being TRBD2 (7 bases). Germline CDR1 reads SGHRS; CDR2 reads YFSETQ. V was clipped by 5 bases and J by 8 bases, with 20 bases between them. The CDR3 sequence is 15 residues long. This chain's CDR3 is CASRNWGGAVDEQFF. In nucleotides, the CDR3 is TGCGCCAGCAGAAATTGGGGGGGCGCGGTAGATGAGCAGTTCTTC.

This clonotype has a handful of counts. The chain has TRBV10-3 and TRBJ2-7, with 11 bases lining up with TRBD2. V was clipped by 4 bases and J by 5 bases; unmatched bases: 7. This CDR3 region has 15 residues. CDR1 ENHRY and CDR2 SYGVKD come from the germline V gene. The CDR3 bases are TGTGCCATCAGTGCTTTAACTAGCGGGAGTAACGAGCAGTACTTC. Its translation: CAISALTSGSNEQYF.

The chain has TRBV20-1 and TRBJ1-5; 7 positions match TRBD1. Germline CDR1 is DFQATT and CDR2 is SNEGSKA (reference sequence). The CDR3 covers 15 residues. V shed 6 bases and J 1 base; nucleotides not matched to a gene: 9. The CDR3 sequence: CSAEGAGRSNQPQHF. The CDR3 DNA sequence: TGCAGTGCGGAGGGGGCAGGGAGGAGCAATCAGCCCCAGCATTTT.

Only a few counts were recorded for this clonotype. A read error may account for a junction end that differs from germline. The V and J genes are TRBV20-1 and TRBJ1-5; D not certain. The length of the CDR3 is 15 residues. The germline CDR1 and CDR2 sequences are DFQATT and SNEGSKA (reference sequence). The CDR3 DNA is TGCAGTGCTAGAGTAGGGCCAAATAGCAAACAGCCCCAGCATTTT. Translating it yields CSARVGPNSKQPQHF.

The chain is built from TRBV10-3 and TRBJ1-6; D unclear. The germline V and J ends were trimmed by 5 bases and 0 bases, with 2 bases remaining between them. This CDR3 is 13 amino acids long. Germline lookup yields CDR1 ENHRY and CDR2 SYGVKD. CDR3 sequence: CAISSSYNSPLHF. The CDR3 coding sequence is TGTGCCATCAGTAGCTCCTATAATTCACCCCTCCACTTT.

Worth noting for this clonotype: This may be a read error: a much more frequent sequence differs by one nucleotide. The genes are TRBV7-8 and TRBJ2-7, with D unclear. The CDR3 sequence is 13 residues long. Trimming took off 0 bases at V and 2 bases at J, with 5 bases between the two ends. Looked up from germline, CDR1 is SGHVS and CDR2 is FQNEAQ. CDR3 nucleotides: TGTGCCAGCAGCTTAGCTTGGGCCTACGAGCAGTACTTC. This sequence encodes CASSLAWAYEQYF.

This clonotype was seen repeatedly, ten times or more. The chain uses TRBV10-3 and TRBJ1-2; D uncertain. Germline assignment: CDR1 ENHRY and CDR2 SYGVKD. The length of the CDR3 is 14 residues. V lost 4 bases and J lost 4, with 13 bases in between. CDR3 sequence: CAISALDLAYGYTF. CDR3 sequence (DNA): TGTGCCATCAGTGCCTTGGATTTGGCCTATGGCTACACCTTC.

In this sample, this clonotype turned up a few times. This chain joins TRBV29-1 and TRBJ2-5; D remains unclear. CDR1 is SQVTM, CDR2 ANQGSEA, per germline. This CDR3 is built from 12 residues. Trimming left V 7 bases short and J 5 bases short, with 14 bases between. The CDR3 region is CSATPIGETQYF. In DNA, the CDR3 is TGCAGCGCCACACCCATCGGGGAGACCCAGTACTTC.

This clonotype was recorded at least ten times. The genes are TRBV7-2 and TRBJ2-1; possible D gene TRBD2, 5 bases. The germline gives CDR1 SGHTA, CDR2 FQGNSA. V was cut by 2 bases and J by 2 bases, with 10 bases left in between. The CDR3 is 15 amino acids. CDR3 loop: CASSLQAGTYNEQFF. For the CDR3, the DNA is TGTGCCAGCAGCTTACAAGCCGGGACCTACAATGAGCAGTTCTTC. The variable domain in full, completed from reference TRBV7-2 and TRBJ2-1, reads GAGVSQSPSNKVTEKGKDVELRCDPISGHTALYWYRQSLGQGLEFLIYFQGNSAPDKSGLPSDRFSAERTGGSVSTLTIQRTQQEDSAVYLCASSLQAGTYNEQFFGPGTRLTVL.

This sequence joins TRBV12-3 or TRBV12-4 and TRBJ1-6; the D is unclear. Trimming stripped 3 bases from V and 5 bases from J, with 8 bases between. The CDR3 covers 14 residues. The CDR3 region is CASSFSRHNSPLHF. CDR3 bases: TGTGCCAGCAGTTTCAGTCGGCATAATTCACCCCTCCACTTT.

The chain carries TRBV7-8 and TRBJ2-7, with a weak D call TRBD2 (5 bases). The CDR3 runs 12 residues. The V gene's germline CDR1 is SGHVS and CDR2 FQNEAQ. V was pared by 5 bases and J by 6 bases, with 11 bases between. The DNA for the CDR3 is TGTGCCAGCAGCCAAACGAGGGTCGAGCAGTACTTC. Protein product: CASSQTRVEQYF. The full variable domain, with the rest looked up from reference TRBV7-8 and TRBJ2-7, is GAGVSQSPRYKVAKRGQDVALRCDPISGHVSLFWYQQALGQGPEFLTYFQNEAQLDKSGLPSDRFFAERPEGSVSTLKIQRTQQEDSAVYLCASSQTRVEQYFGPGTRLTVT.